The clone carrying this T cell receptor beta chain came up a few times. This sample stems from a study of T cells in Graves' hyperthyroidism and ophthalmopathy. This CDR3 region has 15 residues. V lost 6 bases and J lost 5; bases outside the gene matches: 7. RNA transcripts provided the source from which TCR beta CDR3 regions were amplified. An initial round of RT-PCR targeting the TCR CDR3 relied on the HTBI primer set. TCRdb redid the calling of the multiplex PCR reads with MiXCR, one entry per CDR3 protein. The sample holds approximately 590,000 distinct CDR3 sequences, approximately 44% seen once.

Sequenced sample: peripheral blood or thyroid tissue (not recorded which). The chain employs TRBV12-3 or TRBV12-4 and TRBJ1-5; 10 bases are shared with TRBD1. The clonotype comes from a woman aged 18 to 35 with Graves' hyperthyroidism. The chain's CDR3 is CASRDWGTGDQPQHF. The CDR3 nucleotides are TGTGCCAGCAGGGACTGGGGGACAGGGGATCAGCCCCAGCATTTT.